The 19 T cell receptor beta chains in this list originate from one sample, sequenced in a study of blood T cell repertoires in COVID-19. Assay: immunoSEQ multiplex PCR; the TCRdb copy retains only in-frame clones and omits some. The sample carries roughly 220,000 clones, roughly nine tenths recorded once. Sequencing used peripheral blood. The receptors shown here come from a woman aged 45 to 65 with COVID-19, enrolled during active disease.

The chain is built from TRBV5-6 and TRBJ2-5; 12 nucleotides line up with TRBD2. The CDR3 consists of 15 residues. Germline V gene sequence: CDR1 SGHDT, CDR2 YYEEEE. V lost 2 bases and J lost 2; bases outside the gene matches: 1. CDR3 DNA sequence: TGTGCCAGCAGCTTAGGACTAGCGGGGCAAGAGACCCAGTACTTC. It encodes CASSLGLAGQETQYF.

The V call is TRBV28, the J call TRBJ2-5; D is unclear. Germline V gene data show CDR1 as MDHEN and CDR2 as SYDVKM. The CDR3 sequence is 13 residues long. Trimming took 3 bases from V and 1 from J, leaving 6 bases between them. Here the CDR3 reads CASSLGFQETQYF. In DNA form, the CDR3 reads TGTGCCAGCAGTTTGGGCTTCCAAGAGACCCAGTACTTC.

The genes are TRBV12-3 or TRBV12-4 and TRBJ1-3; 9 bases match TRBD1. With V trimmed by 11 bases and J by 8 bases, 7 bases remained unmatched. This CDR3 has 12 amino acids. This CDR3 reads CALPGQGYTIYF. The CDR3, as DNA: TGTGCCTTACCGGGACAGGGATACACCATATATTTT.

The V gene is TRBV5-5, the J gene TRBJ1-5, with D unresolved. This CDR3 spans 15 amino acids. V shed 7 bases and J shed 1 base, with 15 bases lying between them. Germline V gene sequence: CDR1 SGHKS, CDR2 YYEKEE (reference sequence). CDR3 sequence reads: CASSRAGGSNQPQHF. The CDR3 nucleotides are TGTGCCAGCTCGAGGGCGGGCGGAAGCAATCAGCCCCAGCATTTT.

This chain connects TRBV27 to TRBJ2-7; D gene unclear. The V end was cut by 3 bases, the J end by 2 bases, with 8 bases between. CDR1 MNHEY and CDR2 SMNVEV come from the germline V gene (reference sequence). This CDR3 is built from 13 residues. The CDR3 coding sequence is TGTGCCAGCAGTTTCACCCCTACCTACGAGCAGTACTTC. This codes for CASSFTPTYEQYF.

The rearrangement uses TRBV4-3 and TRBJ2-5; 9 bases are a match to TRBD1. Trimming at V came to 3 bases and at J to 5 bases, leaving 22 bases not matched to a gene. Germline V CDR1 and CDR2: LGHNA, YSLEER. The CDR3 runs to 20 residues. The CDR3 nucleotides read TGCGCCAGCAGCCAGGTTAGTCACAGGGGGCCAAATCCTACTCTGGAGACCCAGTACTTC. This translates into CASSQVSHRGPNPTLETQYF.

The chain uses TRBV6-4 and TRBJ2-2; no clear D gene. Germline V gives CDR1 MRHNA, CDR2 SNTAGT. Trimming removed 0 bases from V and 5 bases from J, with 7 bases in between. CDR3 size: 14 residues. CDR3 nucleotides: TGTGCCAGCAGTGACTCCACAGAGACCGGGGAGCTGTTTTTT. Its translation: CASSDSTETGELFF.

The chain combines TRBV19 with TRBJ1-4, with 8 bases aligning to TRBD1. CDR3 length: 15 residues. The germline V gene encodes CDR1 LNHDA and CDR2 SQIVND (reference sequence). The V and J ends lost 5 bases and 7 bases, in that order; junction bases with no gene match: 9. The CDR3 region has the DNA TGTGCCAGTAGTCCTCTCAGGGGGCGGTTTGAAAAACTGTTTTTT. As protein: CASSPLRGRFEKLFF.

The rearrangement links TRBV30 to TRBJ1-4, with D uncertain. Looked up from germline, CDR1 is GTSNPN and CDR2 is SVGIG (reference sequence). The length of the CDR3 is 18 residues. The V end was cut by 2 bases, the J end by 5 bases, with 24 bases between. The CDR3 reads CAWSPTPILGGPNEKLFF. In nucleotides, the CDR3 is TGTGCCTGGAGTCCAACCCCTATCCTCGGCGGGCCAAATGAAAAACTGTTTTTT.

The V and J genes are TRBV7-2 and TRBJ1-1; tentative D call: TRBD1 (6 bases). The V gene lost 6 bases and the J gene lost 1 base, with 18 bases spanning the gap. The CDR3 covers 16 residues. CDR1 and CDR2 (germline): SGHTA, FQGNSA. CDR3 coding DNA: TGTGCCAGCAGACCAAGGGCGGGGGCGGAGAACACTGAAGCTTTCTTT. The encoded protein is CASRPRAGAENTEAFF. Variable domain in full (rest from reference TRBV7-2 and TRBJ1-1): GAGVSQSPSNKVTEKGKDVELRCDPISGHTALYWYRQSLGQGLEFLIYFQGNSAPDKSGLPSDRFSAERTGGSVSTLTIQRTQQEDSAVYLCASRPRAGAENTEAFFGQGTRLTVV.

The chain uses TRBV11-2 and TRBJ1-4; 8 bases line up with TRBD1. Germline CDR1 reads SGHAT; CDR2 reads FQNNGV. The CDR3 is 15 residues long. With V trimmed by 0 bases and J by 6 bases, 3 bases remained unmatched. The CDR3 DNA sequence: TGTGCCAGCAGCTTAGACCCGGACAGGGATGAAAAACTGTTTTTT. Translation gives CASSLDPDRDEKLFF. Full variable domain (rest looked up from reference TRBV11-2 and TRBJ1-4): EAGVAQSPRYKIIEKRQSVAFWCNPISGHATLYWYQQILGQGPKLLIQFQNNGVVDDSQLPKDRFSAERLKGVDSTLKIQPAKLEDSAVYLCASSLDPDRDEKLFFGSGTQLSVL.

This CDR3 is CASSKTPSYEQYV. The CDR3 bases are TGTGCCAGTAGTAAGACACCCTCCTACGAGCAGTACGTC. The V gene is TRBV19, the J gene TRBJ2-7; D gene ambiguous. Germline assignment: CDR1 LNHDA and CDR2 SQIVND (reference sequence). CDR3 length: 13 residues. V was pared by 4 bases and J by 0 bases, with 7 bases between.

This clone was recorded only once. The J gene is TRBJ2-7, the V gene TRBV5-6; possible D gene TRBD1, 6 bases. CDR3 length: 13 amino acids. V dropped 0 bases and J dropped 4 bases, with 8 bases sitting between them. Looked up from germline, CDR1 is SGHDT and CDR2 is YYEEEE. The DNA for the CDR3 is TGTGCCAGCAGCTTGGCGAGGGGGTACGAGCAGTACGTC. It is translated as CASSLARGYEQYV.

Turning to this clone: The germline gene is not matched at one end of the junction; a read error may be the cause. The CDR3 is CAMGGRTYNEQFF. As DNA, the CDR3 is TGCGCTATGGGGGGGCGGACCTACAATGAGCAGTTCTTC. This sequence joins TRBV2 and TRBJ2-1; the D gene is possibly TRBD2 (7 bases). The CDR3 spans 13 residues. Germline V CDR1 and CDR2: SNHLY, FYNNEI.

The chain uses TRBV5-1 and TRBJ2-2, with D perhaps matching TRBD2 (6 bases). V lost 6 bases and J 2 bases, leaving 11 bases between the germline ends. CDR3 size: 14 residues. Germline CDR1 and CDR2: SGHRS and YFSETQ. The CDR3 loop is CASTRRGNTGELFF. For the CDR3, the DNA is TGCGCCAGCACCCGGAGGGGTAACACCGGGGAGCTGTTTTTT.

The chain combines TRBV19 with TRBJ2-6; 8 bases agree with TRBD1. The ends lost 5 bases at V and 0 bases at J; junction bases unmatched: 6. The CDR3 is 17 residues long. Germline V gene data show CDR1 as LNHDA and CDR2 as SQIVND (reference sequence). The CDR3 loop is CASSRPRGPSGANVLTF. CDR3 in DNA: TGTGCCAGTAGTCGTCCCAGGGGGCCCTCTGGGGCCAACGTCCTGACTTTC.

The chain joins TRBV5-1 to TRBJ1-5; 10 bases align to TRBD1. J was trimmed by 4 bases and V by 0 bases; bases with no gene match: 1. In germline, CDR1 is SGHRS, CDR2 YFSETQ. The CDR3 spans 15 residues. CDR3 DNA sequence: TGCGCCAGCAGCTTGGAGGGACAGGGGAATCAGCCCCAGCATTTT. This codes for CASSLEGQGNQPQHF.

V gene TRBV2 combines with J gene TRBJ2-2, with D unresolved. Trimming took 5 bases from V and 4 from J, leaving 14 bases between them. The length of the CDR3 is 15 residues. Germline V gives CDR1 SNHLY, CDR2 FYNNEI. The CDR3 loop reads CASSRTGLSTGELFF. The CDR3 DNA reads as TGTGCCAGCAGTCGAACCGGGTTGAGCACCGGGGAGCTGTTTTTT.

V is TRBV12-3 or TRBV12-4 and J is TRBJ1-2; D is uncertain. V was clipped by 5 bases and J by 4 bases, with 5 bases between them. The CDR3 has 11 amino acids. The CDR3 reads CASSISYGYTF. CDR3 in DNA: TGTGCCAGCAGTATCAGCTATGGCTACACCTTC.